Sequencing of this T cell receptor (beta chain) was carried out in a study of blood T cell repertoires in COVID-19. Study details: Acute-phase and convalescent COVID-19 samples originated in the United States, Italy and Spain.

CDR3 length equals 14 residues. In germline, CDR1 is SGHVS, CDR2 FQNEAQ. The repertoire was sequenced with immunoSEQ multiplex PCR; TCRdb's copy has only in-frame clones and lacks some. Counted here are 200,000 or so clones, 85% to 90% occurring once; the ten biggest clones make up about 6%. What was sequenced was peripheral blood. This TCR came from a man older than 75 with acute or convalescent COVID-19. V is TRBV7-8 and J is TRBJ2-1, with TRBD2 matching 9 bases. The CDR3 sequence is CASSGGRENNEQFF. The DNA for the CDR3 is TGTGCTTCTTCGGGCGGGAGGGAAAACAATGAGCAGTTCTTC.